The 23 T cell receptor beta chains below all came from one sample that was sequenced in a study of blood T cell repertoires in COVID-19. The protocol was immunoSEQ multiplex PCR, while the TCRdb copy is restricted to in-frame clones and leaves out a portion. This sample yields over 70,000 clones, of which approximately 84% are seen a single time; roughly 9.8% belongs to the top ten. Sequenced input: peripheral blood. The receptors shown here come from a man in his sixties with COVID-19, enrolled during active disease.

This chain connects TRBV9 to TRBJ1-3; no firm D call. Germline V gene data show CDR1 as SGDLS and CDR2 as YYNGEE. CDR3 length: 13 residues. V lost 1 base and J lost 8, with 10 bases in between. CDR3 nucleotides: TGTGCCAGCAGCGTAACAGTAATGGACACCATATATTTT. It codes for CASSVTVMDTIYF.

The chain couples TRBV7-8 to TRBJ1-3; no clear D. V lost 5 bases and J lost 4, with 18 bases in between. The germline gives CDR1 SGHVS, CDR2 FQNEAQ. This CDR3 comprises 16 residues. The CDR3 loop is CASSRAIAGGGNTIYF. CDR3 in DNA: TGTGCCAGCAGCCGAGCAATTGCGGGCGGAGGAAACACCATATATTTT. Together with reference TRBV7-8 and TRBJ1-3, the CDR3 gives the full variable domain: GAGVSQSPRYKVAKRGQDVALRCDPISGHVSLFWYQQALGQGPEFLTYFQNEAQLDKSGLPSDRFFAERPEGSVSTLKIQRTQQEDSAVYLCASSRAIAGGGNTIYFGEGSWLTVV.

This clone has just one count. The V call is TRBV20-1, the J call TRBJ2-5; TRBD2 aligns across 7 bases. The CDR3 is made up of 11 amino acids. In germline, CDR1 is DFQATT, CDR2 SNEGSKA (reference sequence). Trimming removed 7 bases from V and 7 bases from J; junction bases left unmatched: 6. CDR3: CSVGGSATQYF. The CDR3 DNA is TGCAGTGTGGGCGGGAGTGCGACCCAGTACTTC.

This rearrangement joins TRBV3-1 (or the pseudogene TRBV3-2) to TRBJ2-5; D not resolved. V lost 4 bases and J 5 bases, leaving 17 bases between the germline ends. CDR1 is LGHDT, CDR2 YNNKEL, per germline (reference sequence). The CDR3 extends over 15 amino acids. CDR3 sequence (DNA): TGTGCCAGCAGCCCCGTCGAGAGCGACCCGGAGACCCAGTACTTC. Its protein is CASSPVESDPETQYF.

This chain links TRBV5-1 with TRBJ1-1; TRBD1 aligns across 7 bases. This CDR3 region has 14 residues. V shed 3 bases, J shed 1 base, and the junction held 3 bases outside the gene matches. Germline V gene lookup returns CDR1 SGHRS and CDR2 YFSETQ. The CDR3 DNA reads as TGCGCCAGCAGCTGGGGGACAGAGAACACTGAAGCTTTCTTT. This codes for CASSWGTENTEAFF.

The chain couples TRBV11-2 to TRBJ1-6, with D uncertain. The CDR3 length is 14 residues. Per germline, CDR1 SGHAT and CDR2 FQNNGV. V was clipped by 6 bases and J by 9 bases, with 15 bases between them. The CDR3 coding sequence is TGTGCCAGCAGGAGGTCCTTCCCCGCTTCACCCCTCCACTTT. It encodes CASRRSFPASPLHF.

The sample holds one count of this clone. The V and J genes are TRBV5-1 and TRBJ2-1, with D maybe TRBD1 (5 bases). The CDR3 spans 14 residues. V lost 1 base to trimming and J lost 5 bases, with 10 bases between them. The germline gives CDR1 SGHRS, CDR2 YFSETQ. The CDR3 region has the DNA TGCGCCAGCAGCTTGACAGGAACAAACAATGAGCAGTTCTTC. Protein sequence: CASSLTGTNNEQFF.

J is TRBJ1-2 and V is TRBV18, with D tentatively TRBD1 (5 bases). Germline lookup yields CDR1 KGHSH and CDR2 LQKENI. Trimming took 8 bases from V and 3 from J, leaving 10 bases between them. CDR3 length equals 12 residues. In DNA form, the CDR3 reads TGTGCCAGCGGTCAGGGTCACTATGGCTACACCTTC. Protein sequence: CASGQGHYGYTF.

In this sample, this clone turned up once. This chain links TRBV15 with TRBJ2-3; TRBD2 matches 8 bases. Germline CDR1 reads LNHNV; CDR2 reads YYDKDF (reference sequence). V was clipped by 3 bases and J by 0 bases; unmatched bases: 5. There are 16 residues in the CDR3. CDR3 bases: TGTGCCACCAGCAGGGATAGCGGGGAAAGCACAGATACGCAGTATTTT. Protein sequence: CATSRDSGESTDTQYF.

This chain links TRBV19 with TRBJ1-5; possible D gene TRBD1, 5 bases. Trimming stripped 3 bases from V and 0 bases from J, with 18 bases between. CDR1 and CDR2 from the germline V gene are LNHDA and SQIVND (reference sequence). The CDR3 runs to 18 residues. CDR3 sequence reads: CASSMGTGWGFSNQPQHF. The CDR3 DNA sequence: TGTGCCAGTAGTATGGGCACAGGATGGGGCTTTAGCAATCAGCCCCAGCATTTT.

This rearrangement joins TRBV5-4 to TRBJ2-2, with TRBD2 matching 7 bases. CDR1 and CDR2 (germline): SGHNT, YYREEE (reference sequence). The CDR3 has 15 residues. The trim removed 2 bases at V and 4 bases at J, leaving 5 bases unmatched. CDR3 sequence: CASSFAAGTTGELFF. For the CDR3, the DNA is TGTGCCAGCAGCTTCGCAGCGGGGACCACCGGGGAGCTGTTTTTT.

This sequence joins TRBV2 and TRBJ2-1; D perhaps matches TRBD2 (6 bases). This CDR3 contains 15 residues. Germline lookup yields CDR1 SNHLY and CDR2 FYNNEI. Trimming took 5 bases from V and 3 from J, leaving 14 bases between them. CDR3 amino acids: CASSFQGLSYNEQFF. The CDR3 DNA sequence: TGTGCCAGCAGTTTCCAGGGACTCAGCTACAATGAGCAGTTCTTC.

The CDR3 sequence is CASSLLGGGDTEAFF. CDR3 bases: TGCGCCAGCAGCTTGCTGGGTGGGGGGGACACTGAAGCTTTCTTT. The V call is TRBV5-1, the J call TRBJ1-1; D might be TRBD1 (5 bases). Germline assignment: CDR1 SGHRS and CDR2 YFSETQ. This CDR3 comprises 15 residues. Trimming removed 1 base from V and 3 bases from J, with 13 bases in between.

J is TRBJ2-1 and V is TRBV24-1; TRBD1 matches at 9 bases. CDR3 length: 15 residues. V was clipped by 4 bases and J by 10 bases; unmatched bases: 10. Germline values: CDR1 KGHDR, CDR2 SFDVKD. CDR3 coding DNA: TGTGCCACCAGTGACCGGGGACAGGGCGTCGTCGAGCAGTTCTTC. Its translation is CATSDRGQGVVEQFF.

This sequence joins TRBV11-2 and TRBJ1-2; 7 bases are shared with TRBD1. After removal of 5 bases from V and 8 bases from J, the junction contained 11 bases not matched to a gene. The CDR3 totals 14 residues. Germline values: CDR1 SGHAT, CDR2 FQNNGV. The CDR3 coding sequence is TGTGCCAGCAGCCCAGGTGACAGGGTTAACGGCTACACCTTC. It translates to CASSPGDRVNGYTF.

The chain combines TRBV3-1 (or the pseudogene TRBV3-2) with TRBJ2-6, with D unclear. CDR3 length: 13 residues. The V end lost 10 bases, the J end lost 0 bases, and 7 bases lay between the germline ends. The germline V gene encodes CDR1 LGHDT and CDR2 YNNKEL (reference sequence). CDR3 nucleotide sequence: TGTGCCACCGCCAGCTCTGGGGCCAACGTCCTGACTTTC. Protein: CATASSGANVLTF.

This sequence joins TRBV7-2 and TRBJ2-3; 11 positions agree with TRBD2. This CDR3 contains 16 residues. The V segment lost 2 bases and the J segment 4 bases; nucleotides outside the gene matches: 5. Per the germline V gene, CDR1 is SGHTA and CDR2 is FQGNSA. The CDR3 loop is CASSLIAGGLADTQYF. The CDR3, as DNA: TGTGCCAGCAGCTTAATAGCGGGGGGGCTGGCAGATACGCAGTATTTT.

This chain joins TRBV6-5 and TRBJ1-2; 7 bases line up with TRBD1. This CDR3 has 15 residues. With V trimmed by 2 bases and J by 7 bases, 10 bases remained unmatched. Germline-derived CDR1 and CDR2 are MNHEY and SVGAGI. The CDR3 DNA reads as TGTGCCAGCAGTTACGATGCGGACAGGTGGGGTGGCTACACCTTC. As protein: CASSYDADRWGGYTF.

The chain has TRBV5-1 and TRBJ2-3, with D possibly TRBD2 on 6 matching bases. CDR3 size: 15 residues. Germline V gene lookup returns CDR1 SGHRS and CDR2 YFSETQ. Deletions cut 3 bases from V and 4 bases from J, with 15 bases between. CDR3 region: CASSWGSRGPDTQYF. The CDR3 DNA sequence: TGCGCCAGCAGCTGGGGATCGCGGGGCCCAGATACGCAGTATTTT.

V is TRBV12-3 or TRBV12-4 and J is TRBJ1-2; D is ambiguous. V lost 3 bases to trimming and J lost 5 bases, with 7 bases between them. The CDR3 is 12 residues long. This chain's CDR3 is CASSLLAYGYTF. CDR3 nucleotide sequence: TGTGCCAGCAGTTTGTTGGCTTATGGCTACACCTTC.

The chain joins TRBV29-1 to TRBJ2-1, with 7 bases aligning to TRBD2. J was trimmed by 6 bases and V by 3 bases; bases with no gene match: 8. The CDR3 runs 14 residues. Looked up from germline, CDR1 is SQVTM and CDR2 is ANQGSEA. CDR3 in amino acids: CSVEGWGGSNEQFF. CDR3 coding DNA: TGCAGCGTTGAGGGTTGGGGGGGAAGCAATGAGCAGTTCTTC.

This clone was detected once. The chain uses TRBV11-2 and TRBJ1-6; 10 nucleotides align to TRBD1. The CDR3 is 17 amino acids. Germline assignment: CDR1 SGHAT and CDR2 FQNNGV. V lost 2 bases and J lost 8; bases outside the gene matches: 9. The CDR3 DNA sequence: TGTGCCAGCAGCTTATATCAACGGGACAGGGGACATTCACCCCTCCACTTT. Translating it yields CASSLYQRDRGHSPLHF.

V usage is TRBV21-1 and J usage is TRBJ2-2; the D call of TRBD1 is as the table states it, not checked on the DNA. TRBV21-1 is given as a pseudogene. This CDR3 region has 16 residues. The CDR3 sequence: CASSKTGRKNTGELFF. The CDR3 bases are TGTGCCAGCAGCAAGACAGGGAGGAAGAACACCGGGGAGCTGTTTTTT.